The clone carrying this T cell receptor (beta chain) was seen more than once but under ten times. Antigen specificity is unknown. The data belong to a study of blood T cells in healthy people across ages. General study points: No conclusive comparison of naive versus antigen-experienced cells was possible with unsorted PBMCs. Shifts in expanded clonotypes may have been confounded by donor CMV status, which was unknown.

From germline, CDR1 is MRHNA and CDR2 SNTAGT. Trimming at V came to 2 bases and at J to 6 bases, leaving 13 bases not matched to a gene. This CDR3 region has 17 residues. Then a second PCR, running about 6 to 12 cycles, was carried out with a sample-barcoded 5' primer and a J-beta primer mix. TCRdb ran MiXCR on the 5' RACE reads and lists one entry per CDR3 protein. The sample carries around 1,000,000 distinct CDR3 sequences, under 30% recorded once. The sample was also linked to a second study, of T cells of mothers and their children. Per that paper: The study recruited a few healthy Caucasian mothers and their six children as donors.

This receptor was identified in a girl aged 2-15 years in good health. The genes are TRBV6-4 and TRBJ1-2; TRBD1 aligns across 9 bases. Sequencing used blood. DNA of the CDR3: TGTGCCAGCAGTGACCATCCTCAGACAGGGGGGAAGGATGGCTACACCTTC. Residues: CASSDHPQTGGKDGYTF.